Below, 21 T cell receptor beta chains from the same sample are listed, as sequenced in a study of a mutant IDH1 vaccine in newly diagnosed glioma. Regarding time point: baseline, week 1 (first vaccination visit). Indicated treatment: pre-vaccination baseline after standard-of-care therapy. The table came from immunoSEQ multiplex PCR; TCRdb's copy has only in-frame clones and leaves some out. The sample holds 95,000 to 100,000 clones, 80% to 90% seen once. This specimen was PBMCs, taken from a glioma patient treated with radiotherapy, temozolomide or both. These TCRs come from a woman in her 50s with glioma.

The rearrangement links TRBV7-9 to TRBJ2-1, with 7 bases fitting TRBD2. CDR1 SEHNR and CDR2 FQNEAQ come from the germline V gene (reference sequence). Losses at the gene ends were 3 bases for V and 7 bases for J; bases not matched to a gene: 9. The CDR3 has 15 residues. The DNA for the CDR3 is TGTGCCAGCAGCTTGATACGGTTCGGGAGGAATGAGCAGTTCTTC. Its translation is CASSLIRFGRNEQFF.

This chain connects TRBV6-5 to TRBJ1-5; 7 positions match TRBD1. Germline V CDR1 and CDR2: MNHEY, SVGAGI. The CDR3 totals 13 residues. Trimming took 6 bases from V and 3 from J; bases not matched to a gene: 2. CDR3 sequence: CASSGQANQPQHF. In DNA form, the CDR3 reads TGTGCCAGCAGCGGACAGGCCAATCAGCCCCAGCATTTT.

The chain joins TRBV11-2 to TRBJ2-1, with TRBD2 identical over 8 bases. This CDR3 contains 16 residues. Germline CDR1 reads SGHAT; CDR2 reads FQNNGV. The V and J ends lost 4 bases and 8 bases, in that order; junction bases with no gene match: 13. CDR3 DNA: TGTGCCAGCAGCTCCCCGCGGGAGGTGCCAGGCGATGAGCAGTTCTTC. Translation gives CASSSPREVPGDEQFF. The full variable domain, with the rest looked up from reference TRBV11-2 and TRBJ2-1, is EAGVAQSPRYKIIEKRQSVAFWCNPISGHATLYWYQQILGQGPKLLIQFQNNGVVDDSQLPKDRFSAERLKGVDSTLKIQPAKLEDSAVYLCASSSPREVPGDEQFFGPGTRLTVL.

This clone has just a few counts. The chain couples TRBV27 to TRBJ1-2; D is unresolved. The V and J ends lost 2 bases and 7 bases respectively, with 11 bases between them. From germline, CDR1 is MNHEY and CDR2 SMNVEV (reference sequence). This CDR3 spans 13 amino acids. This CDR3 reads CASSLPPGSGYTF. CDR3 nucleotides: TGTGCCAGCAGTTTACCGCCGGGGTCTGGCTACACCTTC.

The count of this clone is one. This chain links TRBV2 with TRBJ2-7; TRBD2 matches at 12 bases. CDR1 SNHLY and CDR2 FYNNEI come from the germline V gene. This CDR3 comprises 17 residues. The V segment lost 3 bases and the J segment 6 bases; nucleotides outside the gene matches: 12. The CDR3 here is CASSEGPSGRVPPEQYF. The CDR3 bases are TGTGCCAGCAGTGAGGGCCCTAGCGGGAGGGTCCCGCCCGAGCAGTACTTC.

The V and J genes are TRBV30 and TRBJ2-7; the match to TRBD1 covers 7 bases. Germline V gene sequence: CDR1 GTSNPN, CDR2 SVGIG (reference sequence). The CDR3 covers 13 residues. The DNA of the CDR3 is TGTGCTGGACAGGCCGGGATCGCCTACGAGCAGTACTTC. It yields the protein CAGQAGIAYEQYF.

This chain joins TRBV15 and TRBJ2-7; 8 bases agree with TRBD1. The length of the CDR3 is 17 residues. The junction had 13 bases not matched to a gene; V was cut back by 3 bases and J by 3 bases. Germline values: CDR1 LNHNV, CDR2 YYDKDF (reference sequence). CDR3 coding DNA: TGTGCCACCAGCAGGACTTTAGGACAGGGTGAAAGCTACGAGCAGTACTTC. Protein: CATSRTLGQGESYEQYF.

The genes are TRBV29-1 and TRBJ2-5, with 9 bases identical to TRBD1. The CDR3 sequence is 13 residues long. The J segment lost 4 bases and the V segment lost 7 bases, leaving 7 bases of the junction unmatched. Germline V gene lookup returns CDR1 SQVTM and CDR2 ANQGSEA. CDR3 loop: CSAGQGTGETQYF. CDR3 nucleotide sequence: TGCAGCGCCGGACAGGGGACAGGAGAGACCCAGTACTTC.

This clone was found once. The CDR3 spells CASSDRQMKTDTQYF. CDR3 in DNA: TGCGCCAGCAGCGACAGGCAAATGAAGACAGATACGCAGTATTTT. The chain links TRBV5-1 to TRBJ2-3; a possible D gene is TRBD1 (6 bases). CDR1 and CDR2 (germline): SGHRS, YFSETQ. This CDR3 comprises 15 residues. V lost 4 bases, J lost 3 bases, and 15 bases lay in between.

The V and J genes are TRBV21-1 and TRBJ1-1. TRBV21-1 is a recognized pseudogene. This CDR3 spans 16 amino acids. CDR3 in DNA: TGTGCCAGCAGCAACGCGGGACGGAGGACGAACACTGAAGCTTTCTTT. This translates into CASSNAGRRTNTEAFF.

This chain joins TRBV2 and TRBJ2-5; D may be TRBD2 (6 bases). Germline assignment: CDR1 SNHLY and CDR2 FYNNEI. V was shortened by 4 bases and J by 3 bases, with 24 bases between the two germline ends. There are 18 residues in the CDR3. In DNA form, the CDR3 reads TGTGCCAGCAGTGCGCCCGCCCGCGGGGCTTGGGGTAAAGAGACCCAGTACTTC. Residues: CASSAPARGAWGKETQYF. Filled out from reference TRBV2 and TRBJ2-5, the complete variable domain reads EPEVTQTPSHQVTQMGQEVILRCVPISNHLYFYWYRQILGQKVEFLVSFYNNEISEKSEIFDDQFSVERPDGSNFTLKIRSTKLEDSAMYFCASSAPARGAWGKETQYFGPGTRLLVL.

The chain is built from TRBV6-1 and TRBJ1-3; the D is unclear. This CDR3 is built from 16 residues. Trimming cost V 4 bases and J 3 bases, with 16 bases left between them. CDR1 and CDR2 (germline): MNHNS, SASEGT. CDR3 region: CASSAGWGASGNTIYF. The DNA of the CDR3 is TGTGCCAGCAGTGCGGGATGGGGAGCGAGTGGAAACACCATATATTTT.

Here the CDR3 reads CASSPPSGRENYGYTF. In nucleotides, the CDR3 is TGTGCCAGCTCACCACCTTCTGGCAGGGAGAACTATGGCTACACCTTC. V gene TRBV18 combines with J gene TRBJ1-2; perhaps TRBD1 as D (5 bases). Deletions cut 0 bases from V and 2 bases from J, with 13 bases between. From germline, CDR1 is KGHSH and CDR2 LQKENI. CDR3 length: 16 amino acids. Full variable domain (missing parts from reference TRBV18 and TRBJ1-2): NAGVMQNPRHLVRRRGQEARLRCSPMKGHSHVYWYRQLPEEGLKFMVYLQKENIIDESGMPKERFSAEFPKEGPSILRIQQVVRGDSAAYFCASSPPSGRENYGYTFGSGTRLTVV.

The chain uses TRBV30 and TRBJ2-5; TRBD2 matches 8 bases. The J call is doubtful: the DNA matches TRBJ2-7 better. The CDR3 sequence is 13 residues long. The germline CDR1 and CDR2 sequences are GTSNPN and SVGIG (reference sequence). CDR3: CAWRTSGTYEQYF. CDR3 DNA sequence: TGTGCCTGGAGAACTAGCGGTACCTACGAGCAGTACTTC.

The chain has TRBV10-3 and TRBJ2-7, with D tentatively TRBD2 (6 bases). Germline values: CDR1 ENHRY, CDR2 SYGVKD. The V and J ends lost 4 bases and 0 bases respectively, with 13 bases between them. CDR3 size: 15 residues. The CDR3 reads CAISVGGVSSYEQYF. CDR3 bases: TGTGCCATCAGTGTAGGCGGGGTTAGCTCCTACGAGCAGTACTTC.

The rearrangement links TRBV6-4 to TRBJ1-6, with a weak D call TRBD1 (6 bases). Germline V gene sequence: CDR1 MRHNA, CDR2 SNTAGT. V was clipped by 0 bases and J by 11 bases, with 8 bases between them. This CDR3 is built from 13 residues. The CDR3 DNA follows: TGTGCCAGCAGTGACTCTCGGACAGCACCCCTCCACTTT. Amino acid sequence: CASSDSRTAPLHF.

This chain links TRBV7-9 with TRBJ2-7, with 13 bases that match TRBD2. The V gene end was trimmed by 5 bases and the J gene end by 2 bases; junction bases not matched to a gene: 6. CDR1 and CDR2 from the germline V gene are SEHNR and FQNEAQ (reference sequence). The CDR3 is 16 amino acids. CDR3 residues: CASSARTSGSPYEQYF. CDR3 bases: TGTGCCAGCAGCGCACGGACTAGCGGGAGTCCCTACGAGCAGTACTTC.

The genes are TRBV28 and TRBJ2-5; 8 bases agree with TRBD1. The CDR3 covers 15 residues. V lost 7 bases, J lost 2 bases, and 9 bases stayed unmatched. Germline CDR1 is MDHEN and CDR2 is SYDVKM. The CDR3 spells CASKEAGGEQETQYF. The CDR3 region has the DNA TGTGCCAGCAAGGAAGCAGGGGGCGAGCAAGAGACCCAGTACTTC.

This chain joins TRBV7-8 and TRBJ2-1; D is undetermined. CDR3 length: 12 amino acids. Germline lookup yields CDR1 SGHVS and CDR2 FQNEAQ. V lost 1 base, J lost 5 bases, and 3 bases lay in between. The CDR3 loop is CASSLGNNEQFF. In DNA, the CDR3 is TGTGCCAGCAGCTTAGGAAACAATGAGCAGTTCTTC.

This CDR3 is CASSSWTSDTQYF. In DNA, the CDR3 is TGTGCCAGCAGTTCCTGGACTTCAGATACGCAGTATTTT. V and J are TRBV28 and TRBJ2-3; TRBD2 might be the D (5 bases). The CDR3 length is 13 residues. Germline CDR1 reads MDHEN; CDR2 reads SYDVKM. V lost 4 bases and J lost 4, with 9 bases in between.

The chain carries TRBV5-1 and TRBJ2-3, with 7 bases lining up with TRBD1. This CDR3 region has 15 residues. V dropped 4 bases and J dropped 2; count of bases not matched to a gene: 7. The V gene's germline CDR1 is SGHRS and CDR2 YFSETQ. This chain's CDR3 is CASSTTGQATDTQYF. Written as DNA, the CDR3 is TGCGCCAGCAGCACCACCGGACAGGCCACAGATACGCAGTATTTT.